A selection of T cell receptor beta chains follows, all from one sample in a study of control samples from healthy donors and cancer patients. Data came from immunoSEQ multiplex PCR; TCRdb stores just in-frame clones and leaves some out. The repertoire holds about 34,000 clones, 85% to 95% seen once, with approximately 1.7% in the top ten. Sample: PBMCs. These receptors all stem from a man aged 35-49 years with colorectal cancer. Each CDR3 is given with its conserved first and last residue. A D gene is named only where the DNA matches it firmly. A clone size is listed for some rows: how often the clone was seen (once, few, many), or a class if it is expanded.

>TRBV24-1|TRBJ2-2|-|TRBD1
CATSDLQGTGLPSTGELFF
>TRBV29-1|TRBJ2-1|-|-
CSVKQGYYNEQFF
>TRBV5-4|TRBJ2-1|once|-
CASSRQGRSYNEQFF
>TRBV29-1|TRBJ2-3|-|TRBD2
CSETTSANTQYF
>TRBV18|TRBJ1-3|-|-
CASSRVLDNSGNTIYF
>TRBV5-4|TRBJ1-2|-|-
CASSLTGIRRGYTF
>TRBV6-5|TRBJ1-5|-|-
CASSPPARSNQPQHF
>TRBV11-2|TRBJ2-5|-|TRBD2
CASSRMPSGVQETQYF
>TRBV27|TRBJ2-7|-|-
CASSLSGGLGVYF
>TRBV19|TRBJ1-1|-|-
CASKRGRMNTEAFF
>TRBV15|TRBJ2-7|-|-
CATSSPPNEQYF
>TRBV6-5|TRBJ1-1|-|-
CASSWGRLNTEAFF
>TRBV30|TRBJ2-6|-|-
CAGDLRSGANVLTF
>TRBV7-9|TRBJ1-2|once|-
CASSLNKAPGYGYTF
>TRBV18|TRBJ2-1|-|-
CASSLPGSRFYEQFF
>TRBV19|TRBJ1-5|-|TRBD1
CASTRTGFVNQPQHF
>TRBV30|TRBJ1-6|-|TRBD1
CAWSAGQGLSPLHF
>TRBV2|TRBJ2-1|once|-
CASSEVMSVREQFF
>TRBV3-1/TRBV3-2|TRBJ1-2|-|-
CASTRRGGSDYGYTF
>TRBV13|TRBJ2-1|-|-
CASSPQGSWNEQFF
>TRBV27|TRBJ1-1|-|-
CASSPQGSEAFF
>TRBV11-2|TRBJ1-3|-|-
CASGLEWTDLLGDTIYF
>TRBV2|TRBJ2-3|-|TRBD1
CASSSDRARTDTQYF
>TRBV2|TRBJ2-1|-|TRBD1
CASSTRTGYNEQFF
>TRBV14|TRBJ1-2|-|TRBD1
CASSLRNRGRYGYTF
>TRBV25-1|TRBJ2-7|-|TRBD1
CASSRDRGSYEQYF
>TRBV5-8|TRBJ1-1|-|TRBD1
CASRRSGTANTEAFF
>TRBV3-1/TRBV3-2|TRBJ1-2|-|TRBD1
CASSQDLRGRGYTF
>TRBV19|TRBJ1-2|-|-
CASSVLRDYGYTF
>TRBV29-1|TRBJ2-2|-|-
CSVATTGELFF
>TRBV5-4|TRBJ1-2|-|-
CASSKTANYGYTF
>TRBV19|TRBJ1-1|-|-
CASSIDGLNTEAFF
>TRBV12-3/TRBV12-4|TRBJ1-3|-|-
CASSFPGNTIYF
>TRBV7-2|TRBJ2-3|-|-
CASSLNTGTQYF
>TRBV11-3|TRBJ2-7|-|TRBD1
CASSFTTGLGEQYF
>TRBV6-5|TRBJ1-5|-|-
CASSYSGDGQPQHF
>TRBV19|TRBJ1-2|-|-
CASSPDNTLPGYTF
>TRBV11-3|TRBJ2-5|once|-
CASSSGQKETQYF
>TRBV5-1|TRBJ2-1|-|TRBD1
CASKGQSGVNEQFF
>TRBV7-3|TRBJ2-3|-|-
CASSRSTDTQYF
>TRBV29-1|TRBJ2-3|-|-
CSVEGQAQDTQYF
>TRBV24-1|TRBJ2-3|-|-
CATTRGDTDTQYF
>TRBV13|TRBJ1-2|-|TRBD1
CASSSTGVYGYTF
>TRBV7-2|TRBJ2-1|once|TRBD2
CASSWTSGGAGEQFF
>TRBV12-3/TRBV12-4|TRBJ2-7|-|TRBD1
CASSPGQNYEQYF
>TRBV19|TRBJ2-6|-|TRBD1
CASSMATGGALGANVLTF
>TRBV9|TRBJ2-1|-|-
CASSRGLHEQFF
>TRBV5-5|TRBJ2-5|-|-
CASSLGRGVAETQYF
>TRBV7-2|TRBJ2-5|-|-
CASSLVQQETQYF
>TRBV27|TRBJ2-3|-|-
CASSPYRGGTDTQYF
>TRBV29-1|TRBJ1-1|-|-
CSVMGQAMNTEAFF
>TRBV12-5|TRBJ2-3|-|TRBD1
CASGFGTGTDTQYF
>TRBV6-4|TRBJ1-2|-|-
CASSGGGRNGYTF
>TRBV5-4|TRBJ1-2|-|TRBD1
CASSNGDRDYGYTF